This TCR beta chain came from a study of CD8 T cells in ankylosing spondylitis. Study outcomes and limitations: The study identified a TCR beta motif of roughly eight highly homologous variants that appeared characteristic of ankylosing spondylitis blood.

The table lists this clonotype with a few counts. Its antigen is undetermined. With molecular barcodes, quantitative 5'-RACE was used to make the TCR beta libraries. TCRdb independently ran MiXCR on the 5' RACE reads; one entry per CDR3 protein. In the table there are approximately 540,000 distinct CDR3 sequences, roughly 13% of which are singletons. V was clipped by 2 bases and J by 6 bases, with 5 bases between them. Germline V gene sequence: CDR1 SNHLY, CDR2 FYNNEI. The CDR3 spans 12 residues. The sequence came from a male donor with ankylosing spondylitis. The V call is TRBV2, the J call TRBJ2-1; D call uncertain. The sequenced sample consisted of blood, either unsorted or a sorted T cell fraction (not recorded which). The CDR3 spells CASSEPSNEQFF. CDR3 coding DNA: TGTGCCAGCAGTGAACCTAGCAATGAGCAGTTCTTC.